The 12 T cell receptor beta chains listed next were all sequenced from one sample in a study of early T cells in non-severe SARS-CoV-2 infection. TCRdb analysed the 5' RACE reads with MiXCR anew, one entry per CDR3 protein. The sample has about 27,000 distinct CDR3 sequences, roughly 4% seen once. Sequenced sample: whole blood. The receptors shown here come from an adult who was a healthcare worker with PCR-confirmed SARS-CoV-2 infection or an uninfected control (not recorded which).

The table lists this clonotype with a few counts. This sequence joins TRBV6-6 and TRBJ1-1; D is undetermined. The V gene's germline CDR1 is MNHNY and CDR2 SVGAGI (reference sequence). V was pared by 4 bases and J by 4 bases, with 1 base between. The CDR3 is made up of 10 amino acids. In nucleotides, the CDR3 is TGTGCCAGCAGTTCCACTGAAGCTTTCTTT. The encoded protein is CASSSTEAFF.

The V gene is TRBV28, the J gene TRBJ1-4; possible D gene TRBD1, 6 bases. The germline CDR1 and CDR2 sequences are MDHEN and SYDVKM. The ends were cut back, 1 base at V and 3 bases at J, with 9 bases in the middle. The CDR3 runs 15 residues. CDR3 nucleotides: TGTGCCAGCAGTTTATTGGGGGCAGCTAATGAAAAACTGTTTTTT. Its translation: CASSLLGAANEKLFF.

This clonotype was recorded at least ten times. The chain uses TRBV29-1 and TRBJ2-7; perhaps TRBD2 as D (5 bases). V lost 7 bases, J lost 3 bases, and 10 bases lay in between. There are 11 residues in the CDR3. Germline loops: CDR1 SQVTM, CDR2 ANQGSEA. The chain's CDR3 is CSAGGVYEQYF. The CDR3 DNA reads TGCAGCGCCGGAGGAGTCTACGAGCAGTACTTC.

This clonotype was seen many times. The chain links TRBV7-9 to TRBJ1-1, with no clear D. V was trimmed by 3 bases and J by 1 base, leaving 6 bases between them. CDR3 length equals 13 residues. Germline assignment: CDR1 SEHNR and CDR2 FQNEAQ (reference sequence). The CDR3 region is CASSFEANTEAFF. In DNA, the CDR3 is TGTGCCAGCAGCTTCGAGGCGAACACTGAAGCTTTCTTT.

At least ten counts were recorded for this clonotype. The V call is TRBV14, the J call TRBJ2-1, with D tentatively TRBD1 or TRBD2 (5 bases each). The CDR3 loop spans 15 amino acids. CDR1 is SGHDN, CDR2 FVKESK, per germline. Deletions cut 1 base from V and 6 bases from J, with 13 bases between. The CDR3 nucleotides read TGTGCCAGCAGCCAAGGGGAAATGGGACGCAATGAGCAGTTCTTC. This codes for CASSQGEMGRNEQFF. The full variable domain, with the rest looked up from reference TRBV14 and TRBJ2-1, is EAGVTQFPSHSVIEKGQTVTLRCDPISGHDNLYWYRRVMGKEIKFLLHFVKESKQDESGMPNNRFLAERTGGTYSTLKVQPAELEDSGVYFCASSQGEMGRNEQFFGPGTRLTVL.

This clonotype occurred many times. This rearrangement joins TRBV19 to TRBJ1-2; a weak D match, TRBD1 (5 bases). The germline V and J ends were trimmed by 5 bases and 5 bases, with 9 bases remaining between them. The CDR3 is made up of 12 amino acids. Germline CDR1 LNHDA, CDR2 SQIVND (reference sequence). CDR3 nucleotides: TGTGCCAGTAGTGGAGGACAATATGGCTACACCTTC. As protein: CASSGGQYGYTF.

Many counts were recorded for this clonotype. The chain recombines TRBV7-6 with TRBJ2-3; unclear D gene. CDR3 length: 13 residues. V gave up 5 bases and J gave up 5 bases, with 11 bases separating them. Germline CDR1 and CDR2: SGHVS and FNYEAQ. The CDR3 loop is CASSLARIDTQYF. CDR3 DNA sequence: TGTGCCAGCAGCCTTGCGCGGATAGATACGCAGTATTTT.

This clonotype was seen ten or more times. The junction does not match germline at one end; this may be a read error. Here the CDR3 reads CASSFREAETQYF. The CDR3 bases are TGTGCCAGTAGTTTCAGGGAAGCAGAGACCCAGTACTTC. The chain links TRBV27 to TRBJ2-5; D might be TRBD1 (5 bases). In germline, CDR1 is MNHEY, CDR2 SMNVEV (reference sequence). There are 13 residues in the CDR3.

This clonotype was observed a handful of times. This chain uses TRBV18 with TRBJ2-3; TRBD2 matches at 14 bases. Germline V gene sequence: CDR1 KGHSH, CDR2 LQKENI. V was clipped by 3 bases and J by 1 base; unmatched bases: 3. This CDR3 has 17 amino acids. The DNA for the CDR3 is TGTGCCAGCTCACCTCTGGGACTAGCGGGAGGCACAGATACGCAGTATTTT. Translating it yields CASSPLGLAGGTDTQYF.

This clonotype showed up many times. This rearrangement joins TRBV3-1 to TRBJ2-7, with 7 bases fitting TRBD1. The germline V gene has CDR1 LGHDT and CDR2 YNNKEL (reference sequence). Trimming at V came to 1 base and at J to 2 bases, leaving 5 bases not matched to a gene. The CDR3 is 15 amino acids. The CDR3 nucleotides read TGTGCCAGCAGCCAAGTTTGGCAGGGGGCCTACGAGCAGTACTTC. Amino acid sequence: CASSQVWQGAYEQYF.

This clonotype came up a few times. The rearrangement links TRBV18 to TRBJ2-7, with TRBD2 identical over 7 bases. The CDR3 contains 14 residues. Losses at the gene ends were 0 bases for V and 9 bases for J; bases not matched to a gene: 8. Germline V gene lookup returns CDR1 KGHSH and CDR2 LQKENI. The CDR3 DNA reads TGTGCCAGCTCACCACCGTACCGGGAGGAGGGGCAGTACTTC. Encoded protein: CASSPPYREEGQYF.

The sample holds many counts of this clonotype. The chain uses TRBV28 and TRBJ2-5; no reliable D call. This CDR3 is built from 14 residues. The germline CDR1 and CDR2 sequences are MDHEN and SYDVKM. Between the trimmed V and J ends, which lost 2 bases and 2 bases, there was a span of 9 bases. CDR3 DNA: TGTGCCAGCAGTTTAGCCCTGCCGCAAGAGACCCAGTACTTC. It is translated as CASSLALPQETQYF.